This TCR beta chain was captured by sequencing in a study of blood T cell repertoires in COVID-19. Study-wide context: Acute and convalescent COVID-19 samples came from the United States, Italy and Spain. Sample material is recorded as cDNA or gDNA derived from T cells, B-cell-depleted T cells, or PBMCs.

In the authors' workflow: Reference gene primers were amplified, and this amplification served to estimate nucleated cell counts. Produced via immunoSEQ multiplex PCR; TCRdb's table is partial and in-frame only. That table is the source of V, J and clone size, and D and trimming were worked out from the DNA. The profile covers roughly 310,000 clones, with roughly 90% appearing a single time and approximately 4% taken by the ten largest. Trimming cost V 6 bases and J 3 bases; bases outside gene matches: 5. Germline V gene lookup returns CDR1 MDHEN and CDR2 SYDVKM. This CDR3 is built from 13 residues. The rearrangement links TRBV28 to TRBJ2-7, with 7 bases lining up with TRBD1. Source material: peripheral blood. This sequence was found in a woman between 50 and 59 years old with active or convalescent COVID-19. The CDR3 DNA is TGTGCCAGCAGATTACAGGGGAACTACGAGCAGTACTTC. Encoded protein: CASRLQGNYEQYF.